This T cell receptor (beta chain) was observed in a study of CD8 T cells in ankylosing spondylitis. Per germline, CDR1 SGHDN and CDR2 FVKESK. The CDR3 extends over 15 amino acids. Trimming took off 1 base at V and 2 bases at J, with 10 bases between the two ends. Libraries of TCR beta came from quantitative 5'-RACE with molecular barcodes. TCRdb analysed the 5' RACE reads with MiXCR anew, one entry per CDR3 protein. The sample lists some 330,000 distinct CDR3 sequences, around 8% seen once, with about 14% in the top ten. This clonotype has a handful of counts. The antigen is not known. Study-level points and caveats: Characteristic, it appeared, of ankylosing spondylitis blood was a TCR beta motif of roughly eight highly homologous variants. Within matched ankylosing spondylitis synovial fluid, disease-linked clones were reportedly significantly enriched. Disease-linked clones proved CD8+ and comparatively uncommon in peripheral blood. Past studies reported some motif variants in reactive arthritis synovial fluid and blood.

Sequences were obtained from blood, either unsorted or a sorted T cell fraction (not recorded which). This rearrangement joins TRBV14 to TRBJ2-3; D gene ambiguous. The TCR originated in a male donor with ankylosing spondylitis. For the CDR3, the DNA is TGTGCCAGCAGCCAAGCCCGTAGAATCACAGATACGCAGTATTTT. Its translation is CASSQARRITDTQYF.